Listed below are T cell receptor beta chains from one sample, sequenced in a study of cytomegalovirus exposure and HLA in healthy donors. Clones were sequenced by immunoSEQ multiplex PCR, and TCRdb holds only the in-frame ones, with some missing. The sample has about 170,000 clones; roughly 80% are singletons. The sequencing input was PBMCs. The receptors here all came from a male donor in good health and CMV-seronegative. CDR3s include the opening cysteine and the closing phenylalanine or tryptophan. D genes are given only for firm matches. Size tells how often a clone was seen (once, few, many) or the class of an expanded clone, and some rows leave it out.

TRBD2	TRBV28	few	TRBJ2-7	TGTGCCAGCAGTTTAGGTACTAGCGGGGGGTTCGAGCAGTACTTC	CASSLGTSGGFEQYF
.	TRBV19	.	TRBJ1-5	TGTGCCAGTACCGAGACAGTCAATCAGCCCCAGCATTTT	CASTETVNQPQHF
TRBD1	TRBV7-2	.	TRBJ2-5	TGTGCCAGCAGCTTAGTAACAGGGGAAGAGACCCAGTACTTC	CASSLVTGEETQYF
TRBD2	TRBV11-3	.	TRBJ2-5	TGTGCCAGCAGCCGGGGACTAAACCAAGAGACCCAGTACTTC	CASSRGLNQETQYF
.	TRBV9	.	TRBJ2-5	TGTGCCAGCAGCGACCGGCAGGGGTTCGAGACCCAGTACTTC	CASSDRQGFETQYF
.	TRBV28	.	TRBJ1-5	TGTGCCAGCACTACAGGGAATCAGCCCCAGCATTTT	CASTTGNQPQHF
TRBD2	TRBV10-3	.	TRBJ2-1	TGTGCCATCAGTGAGTCCAGTTCGTCGGGGACTAGAAGCGATGAGCAGTTCTTC	CAISESSSSGTRSDEQFF
TRBD1	TRBV25-1	.	TRBJ2-5	TGTGCCAGCAGTTCAAGCGACAGGGTCGGAGAGACCCAGTACTTC	CASSSSDRVGETQYF
.	TRBV25-1	.	TRBJ1-2	TGTGCCAGCAGTGAATACGTTCGGCAGGGTGTCGATGGCTACACCTTC	CASSEYVRQGVDGYTF
.	TRBV19	.	TRBJ1-5	TGTGCCAGTAGTCCATCAGCGGGGCAGAGCAATCAGCCCCAGCATTTT	CASSPSAGQSNQPQHF
.	TRBV5-1	.	TRBJ2-3	TGCGCCAGCAGCTTGGCCTTCGCAGATACGCAGTATTTT	CASSLAFADTQYF
.	TRBV6-6	.	TRBJ2-5	TGTGCCAGCGGGTCTACGGGACACGAGACCCAGTACTTC	CASGSTGHETQYF
.	TRBV6-5	.	TRBJ2-3	TGTGCCAGCACGAGGGCCGATACGCAGTATTTT	CASTRADTQYF
.	TRBV9	.	TRBJ1-4	TGTGCCAGCAGCGCACCAAGCGGGGCAACTAATGAAAAACTGTTTTTT	CASSAPSGATNEKLFF
TRBD2	TRBV6-5	.	TRBJ2-1	TGTGCCAGCAGTTACGCACTAGCGGGGGGGCATGAGCAGTTCTTC	CASSYALAGGHEQFF
TRBD1	TRBV29-1	.	TRBJ1-4	TGCAGCGTTTCGGAAACAGGGGGAGGCGAAAAACTGTTTTTT	CSVSETGGGEKLFF
TRBD2	TRBV5-1	.	TRBJ2-1	TGCGCCAGCAGCGGGGGGGGGTCCTACAATGAGCAGTTCTTC	CASSGGGSYNEQFF
TRBD2	TRBV27	.	TRBJ2-7	TGTGCCAGCGGGGGACTAGCGGGTCTCGATCCCTACGAGCAGTACTTC	CASGGLAGLDPYEQYF
.	TRBV6-5	few	TRBJ2-7	TGTGCCAGCAGTTACTCGAATCGCCAGGGAGGCCACGAGCAGTACTTC	CASSYSNRQGGHEQYF
TRBD2	TRBV7-8	once	TRBJ2-2	TGTGCCAGCAGCTTAGTAGGCGGGGGGGCCTCCGGGGAGCTGTTTTTT	CASSLVGGGASGELFF
.	TRBV5-6	few	TRBJ2-7	TGTGCCAGCAGCTTGGGCGGGATCGGGTACGAGCAGTACTTC	CASSLGGIGYEQYF
TRBD2	TRBV27	.	TRBJ2-1	TGTGCCAGCAGTTTGACAACCGGGACTAGGGGCAATGAGCAGTTCTTC	CASSLTTGTRGNEQFF
.	TRBV28	.	TRBJ1-1	TGTGCCAGCATGACCGAGGGACACAACACTGAAGCTTTCTTT	CASMTEGHNTEAFF
TRBD2	TRBV5-4	.	TRBJ2-7	TGTGCCAGCAGCTTGATCGGGAGGGACGTTGGGGCTCCTCAGTACTTC	CASSLIGRDVGAPQYF
TRBD1	TRBV23-1	.	TRBJ1-2	TGCGCCAGCAGTCAACCTCTCGGGACAGGGGGCGATGGCTACACCTTC	CASSQPLGTGGDGYTF
.	TRBV21-1	.	TRBJ1-5	TGTGCCAGCAGTAGGGACAGGGTGAACCAGCCCCAGCATTTT	CASSRDRVNQPQHF
.	TRBV6-5	.	TRBJ2-2	TGTGCCAGCAGTTACTCGGAGGGATCCGGGGAGCTGTTTTTT	CASSYSEGSGELFF
.	TRBV6-5	.	TRBJ2-7	TGTGCCAGCAGTTACGGCGGCCTATTCTCCTACGAGCAGTACTTC	CASSYGGLFSYEQYF
TRBD1	TRBV9	.	TRBJ1-2	TGTGCCAGCAGCCCGGTCCCGGGACAGTGGACCTTCAACTATGGCTACACCTTC	CASSPVPGQWTFNYGYTF
TRBD1	TRBV5-1	.	TRBJ1-2	TGCGCCAGCAGCTTGGGACAGGGGGGCTATGGCTACACCTTC	CASSLGQGGYGYTF
.	TRBV25-1	.	TRBJ2-2	TGTGCCAGCAGTGATCCCCAACAATCGAACACCGGGGAGCTGTTTTTT	CASSDPQQSNTGELFF
TRBD2	TRBV19	.	TRBJ2-3	TGTGCCAGTAGCCAAAGGGCTAGCGGGAGCACAGATACGCAGTATTTT	CASSQRASGSTDTQYF
.	TRBV28	.	TRBJ2-7	TGTGCCAGCAGTTCGCGGCGGAGCTCCTACGAGCAGTACTTC	CASSSRRSSYEQYF
.	TRBV19	.	TRBJ1-5	TGTGCCAGTAGTAAGGGGGAACAGCGATTCAATCAGCCCCAGCATTTT	CASSKGEQRFNQPQHF
.	TRBV6-1	.	TRBJ2-6	TGTGCCAGCAGTGAGGGACACCGAACCCTCTCTGGGGCCAACGTCCTGACTTTC	CASSEGHRTLSGANVLTF
.	TRBV5-4	.	TRBJ2-1	TGTGCCAGCAGCAGACCGACAGTCTCCTACAATGAGCAGTTCTTC	CASSRPTVSYNEQFF
.	TRBV21-1	.	TRBJ2-7	TGTGCCAGCAGCAAAAAGTGGGGGGAGGGTCTGGGGAAGACCTACGAGCAGTACTTC	CASSKKWGEGLGKTYEQYF
.	TRBV7-9	.	TRBJ1-2	TGTTCTTCGGCAGGCTCGAACTATGGCTACACCTTC	CSSAGSNYGYTF
.	TRBV2	few	TRBJ2-3	TGTGCCAGCCCTTGCCTGGCGGCCCCCACAGATACGCAGTATTTT	CASPCLAAPTDTQYF
.	TRBV19	.	TRBJ2-7	TGTGCCAGTAGTATAGCGATGCCGTCCTATTACGAGCAGTACTTC	CASSIAMPSYYEQYF
.	TRBV4-1	.	TRBJ2-3	TGCGCCAGCAGGCCAACGGGGTGGCCAATCATCCTCACAGATACGCAGTATTTT	CASRPTGWPIILTDTQYF
.	TRBV21-1	.	TRBJ2-5	TGTGCCAGCAGCCCCCGAGTAAAGTACTTC	CASSPRVKYF
.	TRBV5-1	once	TRBJ2-3	TGCGCCAGCAGCTTGGGGGCTAGCGAAACAGATACGCAGTATTTT	CASSLGASETDTQYF
.	TRBV2	.	TRBJ2-1	TGTGCCAGCAGCGGGGTCGTGCTCTACAATGAGCAGTTCTTC	CASSGVVLYNEQFF
.	TRBV27	.	TRBJ1-1	TGTGCCAGCAGCGCGCGGGGGTCTTCTGAAGCTTTCTTT	CASSARGSSEAFF
.	TRBV6-5	.	TRBJ2-5	TGTGCCAGCAGCCCCCTCCGGAGGGAGACCCAGTACTTC	CASSPLRRETQYF
TRBD1	TRBV5-5	few	TRBJ2-7	TGTGCCAGCAGCTTAGGACAGGGTTTCAGCGAGCAGTACTTC	CASSLGQGFSEQYF